This T cell receptor (beta chain) was recovered during a study of T cells in localized non-small cell lung cancer. Findings and caveats of the study: Prolonged overall survival went with higher T cell density in the blood. Heterogeneity is still possible, as just one tumor region was sequenced. There were a median roughly 61 of the top 100 tumor clones appearing in adjacent lung. Highest T cell clonality was seen in uninvolved adjacent lung, surpassing that measured in tumor.

Assay: immunoSEQ multiplex PCR; the TCRdb copy retains only in-frame clones and omits some. This table holds about 54,000 clones, over 80% found once. The germline V gene has CDR1 SQVTM and CDR2 ANQGSEA. The V gene lost 3 bases and the J gene lost 6 bases, with 5 bases spanning the gap. The CDR3 has 10 residues. This clone showed up just a few times. What it binds is not known. The sequence derives from a female donor of 60 years or more with stage II squamous cell lung carcinoma. The source material was peripheral blood, sampled before any cancer treatment. The gene calls are TRBV29-1 and TRBJ1-2; unclear D gene. The CDR3 spells CSVDQNGYTF. The CDR3 nucleotides are TGCAGCGTTGATCAAAATGGCTACACCTTC.